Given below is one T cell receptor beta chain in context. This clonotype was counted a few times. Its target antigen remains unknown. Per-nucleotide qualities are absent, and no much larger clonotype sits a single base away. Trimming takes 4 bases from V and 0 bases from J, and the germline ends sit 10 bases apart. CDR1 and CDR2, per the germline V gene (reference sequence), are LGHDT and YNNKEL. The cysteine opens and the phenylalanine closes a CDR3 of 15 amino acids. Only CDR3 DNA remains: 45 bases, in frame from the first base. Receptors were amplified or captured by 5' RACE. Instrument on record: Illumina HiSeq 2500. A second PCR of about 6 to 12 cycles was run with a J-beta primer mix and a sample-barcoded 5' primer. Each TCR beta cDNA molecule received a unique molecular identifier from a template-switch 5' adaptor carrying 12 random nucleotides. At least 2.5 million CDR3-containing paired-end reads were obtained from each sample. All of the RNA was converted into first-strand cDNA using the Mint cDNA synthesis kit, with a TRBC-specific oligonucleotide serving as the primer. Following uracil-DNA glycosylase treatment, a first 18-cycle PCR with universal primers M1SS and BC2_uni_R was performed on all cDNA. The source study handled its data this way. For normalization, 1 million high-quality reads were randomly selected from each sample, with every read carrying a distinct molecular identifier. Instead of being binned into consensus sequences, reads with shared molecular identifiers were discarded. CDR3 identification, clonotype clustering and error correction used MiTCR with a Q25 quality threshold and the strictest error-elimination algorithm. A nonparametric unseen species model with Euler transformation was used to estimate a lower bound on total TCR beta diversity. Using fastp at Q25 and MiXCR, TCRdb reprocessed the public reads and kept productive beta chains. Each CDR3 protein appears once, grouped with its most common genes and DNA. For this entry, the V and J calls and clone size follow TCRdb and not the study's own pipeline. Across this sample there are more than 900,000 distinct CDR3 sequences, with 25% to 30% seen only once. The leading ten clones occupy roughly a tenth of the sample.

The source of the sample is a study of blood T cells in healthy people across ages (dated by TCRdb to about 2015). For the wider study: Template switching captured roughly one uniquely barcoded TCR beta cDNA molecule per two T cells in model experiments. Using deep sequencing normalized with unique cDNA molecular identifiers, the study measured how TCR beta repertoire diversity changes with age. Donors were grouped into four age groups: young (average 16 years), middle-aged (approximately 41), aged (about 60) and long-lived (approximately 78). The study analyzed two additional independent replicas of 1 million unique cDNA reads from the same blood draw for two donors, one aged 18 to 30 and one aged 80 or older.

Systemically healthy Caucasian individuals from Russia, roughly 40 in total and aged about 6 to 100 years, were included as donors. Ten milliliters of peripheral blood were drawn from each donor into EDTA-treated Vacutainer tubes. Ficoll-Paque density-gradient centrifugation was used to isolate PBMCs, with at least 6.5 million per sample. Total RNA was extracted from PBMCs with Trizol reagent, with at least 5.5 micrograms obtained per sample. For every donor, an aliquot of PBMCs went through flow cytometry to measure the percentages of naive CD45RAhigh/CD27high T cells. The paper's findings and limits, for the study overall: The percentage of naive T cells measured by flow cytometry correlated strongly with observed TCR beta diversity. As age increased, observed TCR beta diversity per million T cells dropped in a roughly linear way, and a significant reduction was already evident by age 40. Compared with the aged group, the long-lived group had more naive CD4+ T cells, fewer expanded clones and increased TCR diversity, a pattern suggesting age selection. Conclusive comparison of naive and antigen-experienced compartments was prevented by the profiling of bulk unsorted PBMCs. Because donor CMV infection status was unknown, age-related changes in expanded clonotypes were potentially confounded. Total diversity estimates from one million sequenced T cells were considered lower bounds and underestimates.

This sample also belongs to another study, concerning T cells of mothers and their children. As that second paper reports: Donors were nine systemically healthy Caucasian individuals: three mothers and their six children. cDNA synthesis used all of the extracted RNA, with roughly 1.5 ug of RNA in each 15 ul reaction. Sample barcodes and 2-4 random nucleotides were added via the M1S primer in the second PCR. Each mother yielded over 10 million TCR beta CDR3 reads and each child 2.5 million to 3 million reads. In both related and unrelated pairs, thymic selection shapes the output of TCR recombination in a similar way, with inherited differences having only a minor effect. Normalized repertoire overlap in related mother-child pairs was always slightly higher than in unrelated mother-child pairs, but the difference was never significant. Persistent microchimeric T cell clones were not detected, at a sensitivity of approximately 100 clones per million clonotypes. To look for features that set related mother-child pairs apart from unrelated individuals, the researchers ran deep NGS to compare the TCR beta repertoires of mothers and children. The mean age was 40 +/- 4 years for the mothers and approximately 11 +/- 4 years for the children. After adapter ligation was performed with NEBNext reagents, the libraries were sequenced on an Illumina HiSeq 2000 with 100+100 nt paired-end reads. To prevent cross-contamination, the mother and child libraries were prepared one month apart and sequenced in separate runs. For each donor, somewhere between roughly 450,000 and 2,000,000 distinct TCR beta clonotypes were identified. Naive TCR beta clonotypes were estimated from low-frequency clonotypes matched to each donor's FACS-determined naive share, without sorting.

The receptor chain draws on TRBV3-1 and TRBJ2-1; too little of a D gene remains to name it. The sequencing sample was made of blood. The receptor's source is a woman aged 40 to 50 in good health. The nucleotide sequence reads TGTGCCAGCAGCCCAGAATCTCTCTCCTACAATGAGCAGTTCTTC. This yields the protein CASSPESLSYNEQFF.